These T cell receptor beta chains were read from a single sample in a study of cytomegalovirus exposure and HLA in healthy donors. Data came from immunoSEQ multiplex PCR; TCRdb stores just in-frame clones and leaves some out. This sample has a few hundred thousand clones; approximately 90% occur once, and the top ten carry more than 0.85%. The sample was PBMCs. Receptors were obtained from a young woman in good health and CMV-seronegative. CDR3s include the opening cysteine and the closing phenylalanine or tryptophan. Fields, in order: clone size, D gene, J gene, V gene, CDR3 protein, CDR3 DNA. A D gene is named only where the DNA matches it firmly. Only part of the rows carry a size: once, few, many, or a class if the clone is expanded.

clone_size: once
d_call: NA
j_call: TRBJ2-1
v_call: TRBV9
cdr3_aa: CASSPSGLWNEQFF
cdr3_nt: TGTGCCAGCAGCCCGAGCGGGCTGTGGAATGAGCAGTTCTTC

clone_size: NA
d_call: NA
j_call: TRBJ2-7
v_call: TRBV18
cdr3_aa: CASSTLDISYEQYF
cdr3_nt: TGTGCCAGCTCGACCCTTGACATATCCTACGAGCAGTACTTC

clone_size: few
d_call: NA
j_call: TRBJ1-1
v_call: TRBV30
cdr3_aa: CAWSPVNTEAFF
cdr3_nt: TGTGCCTGGAGTCCAGTGAACACTGAAGCTTTCTTT

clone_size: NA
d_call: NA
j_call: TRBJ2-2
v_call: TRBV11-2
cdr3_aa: CASSFLSRSELFF
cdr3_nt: TGTGCCAGCAGCTTTCTGAGTAGGAGCGAGCTGTTTTTT

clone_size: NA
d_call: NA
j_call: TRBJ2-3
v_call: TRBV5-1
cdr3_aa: CASSFLQGRGTDTQYF
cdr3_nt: TGCGCCAGCAGCTTCTTACAGGGACGTGGCACAGATACGCAGTATTTT

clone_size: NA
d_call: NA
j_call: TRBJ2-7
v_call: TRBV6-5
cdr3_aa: CASRQGYEQYF
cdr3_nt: TGTGCCAGCAGGCAGGGCTACGAGCAGTACTTC

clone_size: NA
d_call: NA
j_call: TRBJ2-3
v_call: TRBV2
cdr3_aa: CASRDFTTDTQYF
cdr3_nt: TGTGCCAGCAGGGACTTCACCACAGATACGCAGTATTTT

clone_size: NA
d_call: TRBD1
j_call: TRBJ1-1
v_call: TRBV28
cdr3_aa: CASSFPRQGNTEAFF
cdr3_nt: TGTGCCAGCAGTTTCCCCCGACAGGGGAACACTGAAGCTTTCTTT

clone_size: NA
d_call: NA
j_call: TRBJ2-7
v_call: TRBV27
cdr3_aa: CASSLWAGLFYEQYF
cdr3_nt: TGTGCCAGCAGTTTATGGGCGGGACTTTTCTACGAGCAGTACTTC

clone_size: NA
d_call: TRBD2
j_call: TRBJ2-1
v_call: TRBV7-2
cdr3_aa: CASSLSSGSGGYNEQFF
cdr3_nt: TGTGCCAGCAGCTTAAGTAGCGGGAGCGGTGGCTACAATGAGCAGTTCTTC